This TCR beta chain is drawn from a study of T-cell memory formation after mild COVID-19. The table lists this clonotype with a few counts. The CDR3 spans 17 residues. Trimming left V 5 bases short and J 0 bases short, with 19 bases between. CDR1 and CDR2 (germline): SGHVS, FNYEAQ. Libraries for TCRalpha and TCRbeta carried sample barcodes and unique molecular identifiers via 5'RACE. TCRdb re-called the 5' RACE reads through MiXCR, storing one row per CDR3 protein. The sample has 400,000 to 450,000 distinct CDR3 sequences, more than 15% seen once. Sequences were obtained from PBMCs or a T cell subset sorted from them (not recorded which). The TCR sequence derives from a man younger than 35 who had mild COVID-19 (a few samples of this study predate the infection). Cell type and time point are not known. The chain has TRBV7-6 and TRBJ1-2; D unclear. CDR3 in amino acids: CASSPNLETKANYGYTF. CDR3 bases: TGTGCCAGCAGCCCAAATCTGGAGACGAAAGCTAACTATGGCTACACCTTC. The full variable domain, with the rest looked up from reference TRBV7-6 and TRBJ1-2, is GAGVSQSPRYKVTKRGQDVALRCDPISGHVSLYWYRQALGQGPEFLTYFNYEAQQDKSGLPNDRFSAERPEGSISTLTIQRTEQRDSAMYRCASSPNLETKANYGYTFGSGTRLTVV.